The T cell receptor (beta chain) described here comes from a study of shared clonotypes between healthy human individuals. Study-level results: In contrast to clonotypes shared by all four donors, non-shared clonotypes had lower generation probabilities. Collection of samples was limited to blood; tissue repertoires likely differ.

The CDR3 consists of 11 residues. Only in-frame clones appear in the TCRdb table, and some are missing; sequencing was by immunoSEQ multiplex PCR. The data show some 2,500,000 clones, around 93% seen once. Concerning this clone: Its specificity is unknown.

The chain uses TRBV12-1 and TRBJ2-3. TRBV12-1 is a pseudogene locus. The sequenced material came from naive CD4+ T cells from PBMCs. The subset here: CD45RA+ positively selected. The receptor was derived from a man aged 18 to 30 in good health. Some clones in this sample may be carry-over from other donors' samples. CDR3 DNA sequence: TGTGCCAGCAGCTTCTGGGATACGCAGTATTTT. Protein product: CASSFWDTQYF.